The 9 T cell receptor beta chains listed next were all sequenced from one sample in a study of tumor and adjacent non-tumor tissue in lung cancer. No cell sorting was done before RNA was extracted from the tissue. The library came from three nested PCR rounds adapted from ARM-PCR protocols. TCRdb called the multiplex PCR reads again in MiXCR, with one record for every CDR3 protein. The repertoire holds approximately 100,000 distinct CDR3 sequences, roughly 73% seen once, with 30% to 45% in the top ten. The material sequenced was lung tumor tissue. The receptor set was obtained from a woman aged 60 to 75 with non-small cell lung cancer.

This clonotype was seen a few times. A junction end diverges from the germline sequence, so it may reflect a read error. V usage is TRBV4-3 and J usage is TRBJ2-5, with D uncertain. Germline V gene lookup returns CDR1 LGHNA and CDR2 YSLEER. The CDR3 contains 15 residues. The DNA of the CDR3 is TGCGCCAGCATCCGACACCGAGACTCACAAGAGACCCAATACTTC. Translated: CASIRHRDSQETQYF.

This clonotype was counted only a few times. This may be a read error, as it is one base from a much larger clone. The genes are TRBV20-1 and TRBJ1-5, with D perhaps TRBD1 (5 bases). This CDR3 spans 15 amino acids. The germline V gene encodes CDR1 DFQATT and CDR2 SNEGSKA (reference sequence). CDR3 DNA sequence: TGCAGTGCTAGAGATCAAGGGGATAGCAATCAGTCCCAGCATTTT. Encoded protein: CSARDQGDSNQSQHF.

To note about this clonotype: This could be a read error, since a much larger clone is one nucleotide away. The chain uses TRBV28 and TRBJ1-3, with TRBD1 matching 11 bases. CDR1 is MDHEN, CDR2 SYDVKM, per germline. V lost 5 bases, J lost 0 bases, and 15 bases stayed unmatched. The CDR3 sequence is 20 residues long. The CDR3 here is CASSVSTGTGGISSGNTIYF. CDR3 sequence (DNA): TGTGCCAGCAGTGTCTCCACCGGGACAGGGGGGATTAGCTCTGGAAACACCATATATTTT.

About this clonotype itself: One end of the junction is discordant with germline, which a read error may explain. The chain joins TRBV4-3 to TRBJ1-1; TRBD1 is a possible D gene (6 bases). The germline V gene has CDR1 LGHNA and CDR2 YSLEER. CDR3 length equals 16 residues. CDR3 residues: CASSQEHYREDTEAFF. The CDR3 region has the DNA TGCGCTAGCAGCCAAGAACACTACAGGGAGGACACTGAAGCTTTCTTT.

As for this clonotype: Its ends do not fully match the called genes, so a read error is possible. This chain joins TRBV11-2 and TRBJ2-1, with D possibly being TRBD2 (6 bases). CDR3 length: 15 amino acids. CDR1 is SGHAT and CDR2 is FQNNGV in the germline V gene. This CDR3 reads CANSWGVVTDYEQFF. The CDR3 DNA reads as TGTGCCAACAGCTGGGGGGTGGTGACAGACTATGAGCAGTTCTTC.

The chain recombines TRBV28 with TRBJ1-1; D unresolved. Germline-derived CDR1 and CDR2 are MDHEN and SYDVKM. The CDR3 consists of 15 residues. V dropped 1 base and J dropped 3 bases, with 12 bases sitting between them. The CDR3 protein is CASSLFPPTYTEAFF. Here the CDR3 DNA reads TGTGCCAGCAGTTTATTCCCTCCTACTTACACTGAAGCTTTCTTT.

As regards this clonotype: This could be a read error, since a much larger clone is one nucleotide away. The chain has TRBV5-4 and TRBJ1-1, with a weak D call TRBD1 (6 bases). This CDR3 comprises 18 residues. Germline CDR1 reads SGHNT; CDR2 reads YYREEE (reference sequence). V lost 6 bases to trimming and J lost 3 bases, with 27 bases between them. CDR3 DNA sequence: TGTGCCAGCATCTCGCCGGGGCCAGTCGGGGGGCGATACACTGAAGCTTTCTTT. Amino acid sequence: CASISPGPVGGRYTEAFF.

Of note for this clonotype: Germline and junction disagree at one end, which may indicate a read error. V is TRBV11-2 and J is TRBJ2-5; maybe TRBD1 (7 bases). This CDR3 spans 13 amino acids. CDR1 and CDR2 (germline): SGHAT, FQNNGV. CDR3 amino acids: CASSFARGETQYF. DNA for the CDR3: TGTGCCAGCAGCTTTGCCAGGGGGGAGACTCAGTACTTC.

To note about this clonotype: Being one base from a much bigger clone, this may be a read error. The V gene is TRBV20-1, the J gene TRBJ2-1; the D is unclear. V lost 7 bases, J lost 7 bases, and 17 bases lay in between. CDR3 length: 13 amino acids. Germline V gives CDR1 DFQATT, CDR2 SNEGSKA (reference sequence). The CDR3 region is CSVKGYGLNEQFF. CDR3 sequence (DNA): TGCAGTGTTAAAGGTTACGGGTTGAATGAGCAGTTCTTC.